Below, 22 T cell receptor beta chains from the same sample are listed, as sequenced in a study of blood T cells in healthy people across ages. Next came a second PCR, run for about 6 to 12 cycles, which used a sample-barcoded 5' primer along with a J-beta primer mix. In TCRdb, the 5' RACE reads were re-called with MiXCR into one record per CDR3 protein. The sample consists of roughly 1,100,000 distinct CDR3 sequences, 20% to 25% of them appearing once. This sample was shared with a second study, whose subject was T cells of mothers and their children.

The specimen was blood. Source of these receptors: a girl aged 2-9 years in good health.

This clonotype was seen more than once but under ten times. The chain recombines TRBV13 with TRBJ2-7; D is ambiguous. This CDR3 is built from 14 residues. With 5 bases removed from V and 7 bases from J, the gap between germline ends came to 18 bases. The germline gives CDR1 PRHDT, CDR2 FYEKMQ (reference sequence). The DNA of the CDR3 is TGTGCCAGCAGCCCGACACGGATATCAGTTGAGCAGTACTTC. It codes for CASSPTRISVEQYF.

The chain has TRBV5-1 and TRBJ2-1; D not resolved. The J call may be wrong; the DNA end is better matched by TRBJ2-7. Germline-derived CDR1 and CDR2 are SGHRS and YFSETQ. The CDR3 is made up of 14 amino acids. CDR3 bases: TGCGCCAGCAGACTCCTCGGCCGCCGGGACGAGCAGTACTTC. This translates into CASRLLGRRDEQYF.

The chain couples TRBV28 to TRBJ2-7; no firm D call. The germline V gene has CDR1 MDHEN and CDR2 SYDVKM. The CDR3 contains 16 residues. Trimming removed 7 bases from V and 3 bases from J, with 22 bases in between. CDR3 sequence (DNA): TGTGCCAGCACGTCGTCGTCCGTGAATGTAGGCTACGAGCAGTACTTC. It is translated as CASTSSSVNVGYEQYF.

The table lists this clonotype with a few counts. The chain joins TRBV7-9 to TRBJ2-1; maybe TRBD2 (6 bases). The V gene's germline CDR1 is SEHNR and CDR2 FQNEAQ (reference sequence). V was shortened by 3 bases and J by 4 bases, with 16 bases between the two germline ends. The CDR3 extends over 16 amino acids. DNA for the CDR3: TGTGCCAGCAGCTTGGGGGGAATGATCGAATACAATGAGCAGTTCTTC. This translates into CASSLGGMIEYNEQFF.

The table lists this clonotype with a few counts. The chain couples TRBV29-1 to TRBJ1-2; 7 bases map to TRBD1. Trimming took 6 bases from V and 4 from J; bases not matched to a gene: 8. CDR1 and CDR2 (germline): SQVTM, ANQGSEA. CDR3 length equals 13 residues. The CDR3 reads CSVDGTDLYGYTF. In DNA, the CDR3 is TGCAGCGTCGATGGGACAGACCTCTATGGCTACACCTTC.

This clonotype showed up just a few times. The chain recombines TRBV9 with TRBJ1-4; tentatively, D is TRBD1 (5 bases). The germline V and J ends were trimmed by 0 bases and 8 bases, with 11 bases remaining between them. This CDR3 has 14 residues. Germline-derived CDR1 and CDR2 are SGDLS and YYNGEE. CDR3 sequence (DNA): TGTGCCAGCAGCGTAGCGGGGCAACGGGAAAAACTGTTTTTT. Amino acid sequence: CASSVAGQREKLFF.

This clonotype appeared a few times. The chain joins TRBV9 to TRBJ2-1; perhaps TRBD2 as D (5 bases). Germline V gene lookup returns CDR1 SGDLS and CDR2 YYNGEE. Trimming removed 4 bases from V and 8 bases from J, with 16 bases in between. This CDR3 is built from 14 residues. The CDR3 nucleotides read TGTGCCAGCAGCCTAACCGGGATTGCCTATGAGCAGTTCTTC. Its translation: CASSLTGIAYEQFF.

This clonotype has a handful of counts. The genes are TRBV7-2 and TRBJ2-5; no reliable D call. The germline gives CDR1 SGHTA, CDR2 FQGNSA. The V gene lost 4 bases and the J gene lost 1 base, with 10 bases spanning the gap. This CDR3 region has 14 residues. As DNA, the CDR3 is TGTGCCAGCAGCTGGCTGGGTCGCCAAGAGACCCAGTACTTC. It is translated as CASSWLGRQETQYF.

The rearrangement joins TRBV11-2 to TRBJ2-1, with D maybe TRBD1 (6 bases). The CDR3 consists of 16 residues. The V end lost 6 bases, the J end lost 3 bases, and 18 bases lay between the germline ends. The germline V gene encodes CDR1 SGHAT and CDR2 FQNNGV. The CDR3 nucleotides read TGTGCCAGCAGGCCAACAGGGTTTCAAATCTACAATGAGCAGTTCTTC. Translated: CASRPTGFQIYNEQFF.

There are a few counts of this clonotype. This chain joins TRBV7-3 and TRBJ2-1; 10 bases are a match to TRBD2. With V trimmed by 1 base and J by 0 bases, 9 bases remained unmatched. Germline lookup yields CDR1 SGHTA and CDR2 FQGTGA. The CDR3 is made up of 19 amino acids. The CDR3 spells CASSLNLAGDLSSYNEQFF. CDR3 coding DNA: TGTGCCAGCAGCTTAAATCTAGCGGGGGACCTCAGCTCCTACAATGAGCAGTTCTTC.

A few counts support this clonotype. This chain connects TRBV24-1 to TRBJ1-2; no definite D call. Deletions cut 0 bases from V and 8 bases from J, with 3 bases between. The CDR3 has 11 residues. Germline lookup yields CDR1 KGHDR and CDR2 SFDVKD. The DNA of the CDR3 is TGTGCCACCAGTGATTTGCTCGGCTACACCTTC. Its translation is CATSDLLGYTF.

This clonotype was observed a few times. The chain is built from TRBV24-1 and TRBJ2-3; 11 bases are shared with TRBD2. With 8 bases clipped from V and 2 bases from J, the junction kept 8 bases outside the gene matches. The CDR3 contains 16 residues. Germline V lookup: CDR1 KGHDR, CDR2 SFDVKD. CDR3 in amino acids: CATTAETSGDTDTQYF. As DNA, the CDR3 is TGTGCCACCACCGCAGAGACTAGCGGGGACACAGATACGCAGTATTTT.

The J gene is TRBJ1-5, the V gene TRBV7-8; D is possibly TRBD1 (5 bases). The CDR3 totals 12 residues. Germline V lookup: CDR1 SGHVS, CDR2 FQNEAQ. Trimming took 0 bases from V and 9 from J, leaving 6 bases between them. This CDR3 reads CASSLAQGPQHF. The CDR3 nucleotides are TGTGCCAGCAGCTTAGCGCAGGGGCCCCAGCATTTT.

The gene calls are TRBV29-1 and TRBJ2-7; 7 positions match TRBD2. CDR1 and CDR2 (germline): SQVTM, ANQGSEA. CDR3 length: 11 amino acids. In DNA form, the CDR3 reads TGCAGTGTCTTGGGGGGGTACGAGCAGTACTTC. As protein: CSVLGGYEQYF.

With respect to this clonotype: One end of the junction varies from germline; a read error may be responsible. V gene TRBV12-3 or TRBV12-4 combines with J gene TRBJ2-3, with D tentatively TRBD2 (6 bases). The CDR3 runs to 11 residues. CDR3 nucleotide sequence: TGTGCCAGCAGTTTAAGGGACTTCCCGCGATTT. Protein sequence: CASSLRDFPRF.

The rearrangement links TRBV20-1 to TRBJ2-1, with 8 bases fitting TRBD2. V lost 0 bases and J lost 8; bases outside the gene matches: 12. There are 16 residues in the CDR3. The V gene's germline CDR1 is DFQATT and CDR2 SNEGSKA (reference sequence). CDR3 residues: CSARDLAGGAFYEQFF. CDR3 nucleotide sequence: TGCAGTGCTAGAGATTTGGCCGGGGGGGCTTTCTATGAGCAGTTCTTC.

The chain recombines TRBV5-1 with TRBJ1-3, with no clear D. CDR3 length: 14 residues. Germline CDR1 reads SGHRS; CDR2 reads YFSETQ. Trimming took off 5 bases at V and 1 base at J, with 10 bases between the two ends. This chain's CDR3 is CASSNSTSGNTIYF. The CDR3 DNA reads as TGCGCCAGCAGTAACAGCACTTCTGGAAACACCATATATTTT.

The table lists this clonotype with a few counts. This chain connects TRBV5-5 to TRBJ1-2; D uncertain. The CDR3 extends over 16 amino acids. CDR1 is SGHKS and CDR2 is YYEKEE in the germline V gene (reference sequence). Trimming removed 4 bases from V and 5 bases from J, with 21 bases in between. The CDR3 DNA sequence: TGTGCCAGCAGCGCCCCGGGCGAAGTCCTCGTATATGGCTACACCTTC. Its translation is CASSAPGEVLVYGYTF.

The chain carries TRBV7-2 and TRBJ2-5; 9 bases line up with TRBD2. This CDR3 is 18 amino acids long. Per the germline V gene, CDR1 is SGHTA and CDR2 is FQGNSA. The junction had 13 bases not matched to a gene; V was cut back by 1 base and J by 4 bases. The CDR3 DNA is TGTGCCAGCAGCTTAGTACGAACGGCGGGGGGGCCCCGAGAGACCCAGTACTTC. This translates into CASSLVRTAGGPRETQYF.

This chain joins TRBV7-8 and TRBJ1-3, with 7 bases lining up with TRBD1. V lost 2 bases, J lost 8 bases, and 9 bases stayed unmatched. Per the germline V gene, CDR1 is SGHVS and CDR2 is FQNEAQ. The CDR3 runs 15 residues. The CDR3 DNA reads TGTGCCAGCAGCTTATTGGGGACAGCGTCCGACACCATATATTTT. It codes for CASSLLGTASDTIYF.

This clonotype was seen a handful of times. At one end, the junction sequence differs from germline, possibly due to a read error. V is TRBV7-8 and J is TRBJ2-5; the D gene is possibly TRBD2 (6 bases). Germline CDR1 SGHVS, CDR2 FQNEAQ. This CDR3 spans 15 amino acids. The CDR3 is CASSLEGGFTETQYF. The DNA of the CDR3 is TGTGCCAGCAGTTTAGAAGGAGGGTTCACGGAGACCCAGTACTTC.

This chain connects TRBV9 to TRBJ2-5, with 10 positions matching TRBD2. Germline values: CDR1 SGDLS, CDR2 YYNGEE. Germline trimming cut 0 bases from V and 4 bases from J; bases unmatched to any gene: 3. The length of the CDR3 is 15 residues. CDR3 bases: TGTGCCAGCAGCGTAGCTAGCGGGAGAGGAGAGACCCAGTACTTC. Its translation: CASSVASGRGETQYF.